This TCR beta chain was identified during a study of blood T cell repertoires in COVID-19. Study-level information: Acute and convalescent COVID-19 samples came from the United States, Italy and Spain.

The CDR3 has 14 residues. Germline lookup yields CDR1 KGHSH and CDR2 LQKENI. V was cut by 2 bases and J by 0 bases, with 5 bases left in between. The protocol was immunoSEQ multiplex PCR, while the TCRdb copy is restricted to in-frame clones and leaves out a portion. The sample carries under 55,000 clones, less than 80% recorded once. The specimen sequenced was peripheral blood. The V gene is TRBV18, the J gene TRBJ1-5; D remains ambiguous. The sequence was obtained from a man between 65 and 80 years old with acute or convalescent COVID-19. The CDR3: CASSPTDSNQPQHF. The CDR3, as DNA: TGTGCCAGCTCACCAACAGATAGCAATCAGCCCCAGCATTTT.